Listed below are T cell receptor beta chains from one sample, sequenced in a study of T cells in Graves' hyperthyroidism and ophthalmopathy. TCRdb passed the multiplex PCR reads through MiXCR, listing each CDR3 protein once. The repertoire holds 100,000 to 140,000 distinct CDR3 sequences, with about 15% as singletons. The sequenced sample consisted of blood. These receptors came from a woman aged 50 to 65 with Graves' hyperthyroidism. Each CDR3 is given with its conserved first and last residue. D genes are given only for firm matches. Expanded clones are given a class, and other clones once, few, many or no size at all.

V gene: TRBV7-3; D gene: TRBD1; J gene: TRBJ2-1; clone size: many; CDR3 protein: CASSLTGGPYNEQFF; CDR3 DNA: TGTGCCAGCAGCTTAACAGGGGGCCCCTACAATGAGCAGTTCTTC
V gene: TRBV13; D gene: TRBD1; J gene: TRBJ2-1; clone size: .; CDR3 protein: CASSTLGRGQVNNEQFF; CDR3 DNA: TGTGCCAGCAGCACTCTAGGCCGGGGACAGGTGAACAATGAGCAGTTCTTC
V gene: TRBV20-1; D gene: TRBD1; J gene: TRBJ1-4; clone size: .; CDR3 protein: CSVRDDRATNEKLFF; CDR3 DNA: TGCAGTGTTAGGGACGACAGGGCCACTAATGAAAAACTGTTTTTT
V gene: TRBV14; D gene: TRBD2; J gene: TRBJ2-1; clone size: many; CDR3 protein: CASSQVAGAVQFF; CDR3 DNA: TGTGCCAGCAGCCAAGTAGCGGGAGCGGTGCAGTTCTTC
V gene: TRBV11-2; D gene: TRBD2; J gene: TRBJ2-1; clone size: .; CDR3 protein: CASSSGLAGVRGSYNEQFF; CDR3 DNA: TGTGCCAGCAGCTCGGGACTAGCGGGAGTAAGGGGCTCCTACAATGAGCAGTTCTTC
V gene: TRBV29-1; D gene: .; J gene: TRBJ1-1; clone size: many; CDR3 protein: CSVGDILHTEAFF; CDR3 DNA: TGCAGCGTTGGAGACATACTTCACACTGAAGCTTTCTTT
V gene: TRBV4-2; D gene: TRBD2; J gene: TRBJ2-5; clone size: .; CDR3 protein: CASSQGRATSGSNQETQYF; CDR3 DNA: TGTGCCAGCAGCCAAGGAAGGGCAACTAGCGGGAGTAATCAAGAGACCCAGTACTTC
V gene: TRBV20-1; D gene: .; J gene: TRBJ2-1; clone size: many; CDR3 protein: CSARPRGRLAGENEQFF; CDR3 DNA: TGCAGTGCTAGACCTAGGGGGCGGCTAGCGGGTGAAAATGAGCAGTTCTTC
V gene: TRBV3-1; D gene: .; J gene: TRBJ1-4; clone size: many; CDR3 protein: CASSPPATNEKLFF; CDR3 DNA: TGTGCCAGCAGCCCCCCTGCAACTAATGAAAAACTGTTTTTT
V gene: TRBV27; D gene: TRBD2; J gene: TRBJ2-1; clone size: many; CDR3 protein: CASSPRPGSGRGVWNEQFF; CDR3 DNA: TGTGCCAGCAGTCCACGACCGGGGAGCGGGAGAGGTGTTTGGAATGAGCAGTTCTTC
V gene: TRBV7-2; D gene: TRBD1; J gene: TRBJ2-3; clone size: many; CDR3 protein: CASSLQPTGGADTQYF; CDR3 DNA: TGTGCCAGCAGCCTTCAGCCAACAGGGGGCGCGGATACGCAGTATTTT
V gene: TRBV19; D gene: .; J gene: TRBJ2-1; clone size: few; CDR3 protein: CASSGDASYEQFF; CDR3 DNA: TGTGCCAGTAGTGGGGATGCGTCATATGAGCAGTTCTTC
V gene: TRBV5-1; D gene: .; J gene: TRBJ2-5; clone size: few; CDR3 protein: CASSQTSVEAQYF; CDR3 DNA: TGCGCCAGCAGCCAGACTAGTGTGGAGGCCCAGTACTTC
V gene: TRBV5-1; D gene: .; J gene: TRBJ2-1; clone size: many; CDR3 protein: CASSPGDGALGNEQFF; CDR3 DNA: TGCGCCAGCAGCCCCGGTGATGGGGCGTTGGGCAATGAGCAGTTCTTC
V gene: TRBV9; D gene: .; J gene: TRBJ2-7; clone size: many; CDR3 protein: CASSVGGFSYEQYF; CDR3 DNA: TGTGCCAGCAGCGTAGGAGGGTTCTCCTACGAGCAGTACTTC
V gene: TRBV28; D gene: TRBD1; J gene: TRBJ1-5; clone size: many; CDR3 protein: CASSLRFDREGQPQHF; CDR3 DNA: TGTGCCAGCAGTCTCCGATTCGACAGGGAAGGACAGCCCCAGCATTTT
V gene: TRBV28; D gene: TRBD2; J gene: TRBJ2-1; clone size: many; CDR3 protein: CASSSPSGRSYNEQFF; CDR3 DNA: TGTGCCAGCAGTTCTCCTAGCGGGAGATCCTACAATGAGCAGTTCTTC
V gene: TRBV2; D gene: TRBD2; J gene: TRBJ2-2; clone size: many; CDR3 protein: CASSGTSGSFGELFF; CDR3 DNA: TGTGCCAGCAGTGGGACTAGCGGGAGCTTCGGGGAGCTGTTTTTT
V gene: TRBV2; D gene: .; J gene: TRBJ2-5; clone size: many; CDR3 protein: CASSDTPELSQETQYF; CDR3 DNA: TGTGCCAGCAGTGATACTCCCGAGTTGTCGCAAGAGACCCAGTACTTC
V gene: TRBV18; D gene: .; J gene: TRBJ2-1; clone size: many; CDR3 protein: CASSPRGRDEQFF; CDR3 DNA: TGTGCCAGCTCACCCCGGGGCCGGGATGAGCAGTTCTTC
V gene: TRBV30; D gene: .; J gene: TRBJ2-1; clone size: many; CDR3 protein: CAWGSGDEQFF; CDR3 DNA: TGTGCCTGGGGTAGCGGCGATGAGCAGTTCTTC
V gene: TRBV6-1; D gene: TRBD1; J gene: TRBJ1-6; clone size: many; CDR3 protein: CASSGGQGYNSPLHF; CDR3 DNA: TGTGCCAGCAGTGGGGGACAGGGATATAATTCACCCCTCCACTTT